The entry that follows covers one T cell receptor (beta chain) sequence. Its antigen is still unknown. Base qualities were left out, and no much larger clone turns up one base away. Based on the germline V gene, the CDR1 and CDR2 sequences are SNHLY and FYNNEI. Counted from cysteine to phenylalanine, this CDR3 has 14 amino acids. CDR3 DNA only is kept here, 42 bases in frame from base 1. V gives up 3 bases and J gives up 7 bases, and the segment between their germline ends measures 12 bases. The library was made by the immunoSEQ multiplex PCR assay. The original methods were these. A statistical classification framework was developed to diagnose cytomegalovirus status using the catalog of TCR beta chain sequences. Sourced from immuneACCESS, this table was stored by TCRdb with only in-frame sequences that have V and J called. A share of the clones is absent; for the studies checked, an unresolved V gene accounts for under half, and the remainder has no known explanation. The V and J calls and the clone size are those of that table, but D and trimming were determined from the DNA. Within this sample are approximately 44,000 clones, with about nine tenths of them counted one time only. Less than 7% of the sample rests with the top ten.

The data were obtained in a study of cytomegalovirus exposure and HLA in healthy donors (TCRdb year 2017). For context, the study as a whole: A later analysis indicated that the 130 or so validation repertoires were generated on the platform also employed for the roughly 730 repertoires of the first cohort. The study was designed to test whether signatures of past pathogen exposure could be identified by cataloging public T cell receptors. A separate validation cohort of some 130 different subjects was used in addition to the approximately 670-subject first cohort. To predict cytomegalovirus infection status, the study brought together high-throughput TCR immunosequencing, statistical association of individual TCRs with disease status, and machine learning. What the authors observed across the whole study: A total of 150 or so TCR beta chains were listed by the study as associated with cytomegalovirus. A later analysis found that TCRs clustered in the first cohort also tended to co-occur in the 95 to 150 validation repertoires, with 94% of cluster scores above 0. Three of the identified cytomegalovirus-associated TCR beta chains were confirmed in vitro to be specific for cytomegalovirus antigens. The validation cohort had no HLA typing available for a later analysis, so co-occurrence within that cohort was assessed over all 120 or so repertoires. The classifier was reported to diagnose cytomegalovirus status with high specificity and sensitivity in both the original cohort and the validation cohort. Across donors, most TCR sequences were observed very rarely, whereas some public TCRs were present in many individuals. The authors suggested that the approach could potentially be extended to other disease states and immunological phenotypes.

Separate from the approximately 690-subject first cohort, the validation cohort of 90 to 150 subjects was the group to which the donors belonged. The sample comprised PBMCs. The receptor comes from a woman under 40 in good health and CMV-seronegative. Here the chain combines TRBV2 and TRBJ1-4; TRBD1 could be the D gene, as 5 bases match. The CDR3: CASSEGRLSEKLFF. The nucleotide sequence reads as follows: TGTGCCAGCAGTGAGGGGCGTCTTTCTGAAAAACTGTTTTTT. Supplemented by the reference TRBV2 and TRBJ1-4 proteins around the CDR3, the complete variable domain is EPEVTQTPSHQVTQMGQEVILRCVPISNHLYFYWYRQILGQKVEFLVSFYNNEISEKSEIFDDQFSVERPDGSNFTLKIRSTKLEDSAMYFCASSEGRLSEKLFFGSGTQLSVL.